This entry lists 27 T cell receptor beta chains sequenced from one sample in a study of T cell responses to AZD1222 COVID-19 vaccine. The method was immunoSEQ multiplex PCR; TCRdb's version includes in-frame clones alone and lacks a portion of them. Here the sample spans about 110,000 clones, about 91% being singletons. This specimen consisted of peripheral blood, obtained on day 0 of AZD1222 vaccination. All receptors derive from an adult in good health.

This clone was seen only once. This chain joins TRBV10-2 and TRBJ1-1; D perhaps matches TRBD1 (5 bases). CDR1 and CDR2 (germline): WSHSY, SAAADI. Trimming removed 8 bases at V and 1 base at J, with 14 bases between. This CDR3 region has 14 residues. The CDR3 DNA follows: TGCGCCAGCTTTCGGGACTCTTGGAACACTGAAGCTTTCTTT. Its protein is CASFRDSWNTEAFF.

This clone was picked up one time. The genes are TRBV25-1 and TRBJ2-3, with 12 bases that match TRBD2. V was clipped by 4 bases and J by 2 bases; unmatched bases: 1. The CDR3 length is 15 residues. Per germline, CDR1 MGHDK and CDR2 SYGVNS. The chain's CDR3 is CASSGTSGNTDTQYF. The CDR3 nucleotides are TGTGCCAGCAGTGGGACTAGCGGGAACACAGATACGCAGTATTTT.

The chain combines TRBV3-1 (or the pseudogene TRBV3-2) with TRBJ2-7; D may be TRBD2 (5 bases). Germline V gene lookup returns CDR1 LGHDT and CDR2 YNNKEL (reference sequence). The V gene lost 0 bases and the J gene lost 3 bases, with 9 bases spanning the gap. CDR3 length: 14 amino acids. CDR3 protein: CASSQEGAGYEQYF. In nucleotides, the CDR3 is TGTGCCAGCAGCCAAGAGGGCGCGGGCTACGAGCAGTACTTC.

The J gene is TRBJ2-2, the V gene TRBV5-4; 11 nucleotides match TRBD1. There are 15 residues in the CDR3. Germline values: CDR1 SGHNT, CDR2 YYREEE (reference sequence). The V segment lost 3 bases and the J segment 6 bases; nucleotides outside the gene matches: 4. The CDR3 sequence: CASSSRDRGAGELFF. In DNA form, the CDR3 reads TGTGCCAGCAGCTCTAGGGACAGGGGGGCCGGGGAGCTGTTTTTT. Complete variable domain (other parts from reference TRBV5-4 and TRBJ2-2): ETGVTQSPTHLIKTRGQQVTLRCSSQSGHNTVSWYQQALGQGPQFIFQYYREEENGRGNFPPRFSGLQFPNYSSELNVNALELDDSALYLCASSSRDRGAGELFFGEGSRLTVL.

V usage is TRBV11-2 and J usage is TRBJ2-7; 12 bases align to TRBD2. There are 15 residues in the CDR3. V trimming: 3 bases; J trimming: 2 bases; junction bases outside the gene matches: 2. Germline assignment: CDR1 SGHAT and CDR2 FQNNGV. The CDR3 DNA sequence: TGTGCCAGCAGCTTCCTAGCGGGGGGGGCCTACGAGCAGTACTTC. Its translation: CASSFLAGGAYEQYF.

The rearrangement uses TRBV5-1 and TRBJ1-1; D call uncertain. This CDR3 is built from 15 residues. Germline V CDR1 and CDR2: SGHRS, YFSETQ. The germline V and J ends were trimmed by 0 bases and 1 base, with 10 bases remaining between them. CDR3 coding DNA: TGCGCCAGCAGCTTGGGCGGGTTTGGGAACACTGAAGCTTTCTTT. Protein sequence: CASSLGGFGNTEAFF.

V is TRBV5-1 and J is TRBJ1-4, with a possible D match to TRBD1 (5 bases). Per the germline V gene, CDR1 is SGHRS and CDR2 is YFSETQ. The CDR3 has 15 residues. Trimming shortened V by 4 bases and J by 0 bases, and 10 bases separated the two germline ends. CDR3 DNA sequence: TGCGCCAGCAGCCCACGGGGGGCAACTAATGAAAAACTGTTTTTT. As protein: CASSPRGATNEKLFF.

CDR3 sequence (DNA): TGTGCCAGCAGCGGGGACAGTTTTACTTCGAGGGGCTACACCTTC. This translates into CASSGDSFTSRGYTF. The chain employs TRBV3-1 (or the pseudogene TRBV3-2) and TRBJ1-2; 7 nucleotides agree with TRBD1. The V gene end was trimmed by 5 bases and the J gene end by 8 bases; junction bases not matched to a gene: 14. There are 15 residues in the CDR3. Per the germline V gene, CDR1 is LGHDT and CDR2 is YNNKEL (reference sequence).

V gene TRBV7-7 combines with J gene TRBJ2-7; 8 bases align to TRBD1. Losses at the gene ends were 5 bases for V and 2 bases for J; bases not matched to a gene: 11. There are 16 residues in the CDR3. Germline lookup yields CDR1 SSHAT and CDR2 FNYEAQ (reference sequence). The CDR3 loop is CASSQGQGNAAYEQYF. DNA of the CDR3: TGTGCCAGCAGCCAAGGACAGGGTAACGCGGCCTACGAGCAGTACTTC.

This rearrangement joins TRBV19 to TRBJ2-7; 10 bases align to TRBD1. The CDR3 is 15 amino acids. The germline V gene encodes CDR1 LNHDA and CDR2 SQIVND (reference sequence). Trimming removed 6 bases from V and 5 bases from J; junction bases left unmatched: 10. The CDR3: CASSPGQGIPHEQYF. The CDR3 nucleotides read TGTGCCAGTAGCCCGGGACAGGGGATCCCCCACGAGCAGTACTTC.

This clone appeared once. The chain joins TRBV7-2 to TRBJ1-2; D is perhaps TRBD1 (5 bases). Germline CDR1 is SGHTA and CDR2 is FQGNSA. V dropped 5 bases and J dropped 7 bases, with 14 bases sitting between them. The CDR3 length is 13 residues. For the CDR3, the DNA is TGTGCCAGCAGCCCGAACCAGGGTGGTGGCTACACCTTC. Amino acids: CASSPNQGGGYTF.

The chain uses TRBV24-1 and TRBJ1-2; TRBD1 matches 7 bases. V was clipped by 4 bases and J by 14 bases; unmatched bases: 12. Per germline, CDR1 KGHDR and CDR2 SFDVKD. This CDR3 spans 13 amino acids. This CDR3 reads CATSEGDSYQMTF. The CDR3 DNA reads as TGTGCCACCAGTGAAGGGGACAGCTACCAGATGACCTTC.

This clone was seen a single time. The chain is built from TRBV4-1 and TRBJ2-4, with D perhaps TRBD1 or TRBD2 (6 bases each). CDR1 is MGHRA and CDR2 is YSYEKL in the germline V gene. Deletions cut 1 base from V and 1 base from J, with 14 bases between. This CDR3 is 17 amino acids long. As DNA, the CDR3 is TGCGCCAGCAGCCAAGTGGTGGGGGGCGGTGCCAAAAACATTCAGTACTTC. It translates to CASSQVVGGGAKNIQYF.

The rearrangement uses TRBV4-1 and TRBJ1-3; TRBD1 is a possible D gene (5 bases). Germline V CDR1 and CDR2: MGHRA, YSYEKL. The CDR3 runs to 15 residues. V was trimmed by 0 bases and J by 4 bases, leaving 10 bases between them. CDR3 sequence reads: CASSQDPGTGNTIYF. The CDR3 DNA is TGCGCCAGCAGCCAAGATCCAGGGACGGGAAACACCATATATTTT.

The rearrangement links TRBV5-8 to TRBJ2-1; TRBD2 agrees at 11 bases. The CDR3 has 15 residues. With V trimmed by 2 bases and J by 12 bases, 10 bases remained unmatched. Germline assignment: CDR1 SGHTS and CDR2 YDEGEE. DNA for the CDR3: TGTGCCAGCAGCTTTCCTAGCGGGGGGACGACAGGGCAGTTCTTC. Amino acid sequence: CASSFPSGGTTGQFF.

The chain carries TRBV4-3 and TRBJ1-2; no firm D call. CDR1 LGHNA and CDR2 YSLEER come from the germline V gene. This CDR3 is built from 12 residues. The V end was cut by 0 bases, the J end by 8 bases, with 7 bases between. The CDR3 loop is CASSQDRVGYTF. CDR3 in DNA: TGCGCCAGCAGCCAAGATCGGGTAGGCTACACCTTC.

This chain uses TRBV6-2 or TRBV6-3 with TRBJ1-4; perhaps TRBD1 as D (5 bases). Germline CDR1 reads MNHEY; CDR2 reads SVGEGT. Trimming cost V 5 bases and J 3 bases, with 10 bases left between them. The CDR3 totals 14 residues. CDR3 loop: CASSPGTANEKLFF. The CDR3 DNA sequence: TGTGCCAGCAGTCCCGGGACGGCTAATGAAAAACTGTTTTTT.

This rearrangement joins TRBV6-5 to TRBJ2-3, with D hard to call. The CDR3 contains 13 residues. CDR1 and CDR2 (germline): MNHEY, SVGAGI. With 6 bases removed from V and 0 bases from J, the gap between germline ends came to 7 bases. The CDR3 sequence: CASRLQSTDTQYF. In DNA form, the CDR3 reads TGTGCCAGCAGACTACAGAGCACAGATACGCAGTATTTT.

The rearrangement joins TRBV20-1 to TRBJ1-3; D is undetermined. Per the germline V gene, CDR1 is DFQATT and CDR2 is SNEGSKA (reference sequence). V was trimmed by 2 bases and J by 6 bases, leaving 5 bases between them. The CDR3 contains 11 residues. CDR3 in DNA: TGCAGTGCTAGATTCGCAAACACCATATATTTT. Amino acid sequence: CSARFANTIYF.

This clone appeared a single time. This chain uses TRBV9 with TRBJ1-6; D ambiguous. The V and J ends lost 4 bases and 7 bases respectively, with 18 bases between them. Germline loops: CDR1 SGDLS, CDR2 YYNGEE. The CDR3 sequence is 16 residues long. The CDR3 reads CASSTLGAGRNSPLHF. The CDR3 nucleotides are TGTGCCAGCAGCACCCTCGGAGCAGGTCGGAATTCACCCCTCCACTTT. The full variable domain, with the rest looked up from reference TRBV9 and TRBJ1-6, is DSGVTQTPKHLITATGQRVTLRCSPRSGDLSVYWYQQSLDQGLQFLIQYYNGEERAKGNILERFSAQQFPDLHSELNLSSLELGDSALYFCASSTLGAGRNSPLHFGNGTRLTVT.

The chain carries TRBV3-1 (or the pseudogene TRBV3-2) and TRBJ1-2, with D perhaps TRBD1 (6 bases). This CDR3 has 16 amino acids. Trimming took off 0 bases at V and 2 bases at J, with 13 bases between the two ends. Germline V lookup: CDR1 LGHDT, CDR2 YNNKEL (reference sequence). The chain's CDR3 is CASSQDSQGPNYGYTF. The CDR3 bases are TGTGCCAGCAGCCAAGATTCACAGGGCCCCAACTATGGCTACACCTTC.

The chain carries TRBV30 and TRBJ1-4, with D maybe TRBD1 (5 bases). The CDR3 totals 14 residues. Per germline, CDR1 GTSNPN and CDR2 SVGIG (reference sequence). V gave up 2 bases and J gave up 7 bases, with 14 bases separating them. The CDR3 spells CAWSLAGVGEKLFF. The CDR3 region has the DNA TGTGCCTGGAGTTTGGCGGGGGTTGGTGAAAAACTGTTTTTT.

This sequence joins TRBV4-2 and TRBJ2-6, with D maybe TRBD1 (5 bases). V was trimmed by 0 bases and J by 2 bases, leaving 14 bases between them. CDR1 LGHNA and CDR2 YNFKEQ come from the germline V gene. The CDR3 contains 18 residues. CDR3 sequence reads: CASSQEDIRSTGANVLTF. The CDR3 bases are TGTGCCAGCAGCCAAGAGGACATCCGTTCTACTGGGGCCAACGTCCTGACTTTC.

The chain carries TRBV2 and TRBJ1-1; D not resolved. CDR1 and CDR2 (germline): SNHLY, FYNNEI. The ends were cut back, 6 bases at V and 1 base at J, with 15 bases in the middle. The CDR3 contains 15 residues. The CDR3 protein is CASSFGILENTEAFF. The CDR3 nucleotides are TGTGCCAGCAGCTTCGGGATCCTCGAGAACACTGAAGCTTTCTTT.

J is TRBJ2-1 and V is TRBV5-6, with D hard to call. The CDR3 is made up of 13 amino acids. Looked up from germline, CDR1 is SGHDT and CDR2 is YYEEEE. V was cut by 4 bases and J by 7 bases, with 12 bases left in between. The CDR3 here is CASSVTLRNEQFF. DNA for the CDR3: TGTGCCAGCAGCGTGACTCTGAGGAATGAGCAGTTCTTC.

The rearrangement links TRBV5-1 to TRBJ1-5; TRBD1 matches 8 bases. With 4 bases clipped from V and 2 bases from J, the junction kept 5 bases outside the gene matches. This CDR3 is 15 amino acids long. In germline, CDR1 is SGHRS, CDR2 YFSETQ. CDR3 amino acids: CASSDGQGGNQPQHF. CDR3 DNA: TGCGCCAGCAGCGACGGACAGGGAGGCAATCAGCCCCAGCATTTT.

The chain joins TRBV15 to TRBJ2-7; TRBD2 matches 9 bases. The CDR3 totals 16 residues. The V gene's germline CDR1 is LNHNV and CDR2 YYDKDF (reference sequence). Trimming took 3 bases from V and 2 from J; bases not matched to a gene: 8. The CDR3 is CATSSQERGEPYEQYF. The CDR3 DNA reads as TGTGCCACCAGCAGCCAAGAGCGGGGGGAACCCTACGAGCAGTACTTC.